A selection of T cell receptor beta chains follows, all from one sample in a study of blood T cell repertoires in COVID-19. The method was immunoSEQ multiplex PCR; TCRdb's version includes in-frame clones alone and lacks a portion of them. This sample has about 200,000 clones, with about 85% found just once. Sequencing was done on a sample of peripheral blood. The receptors were sampled from a woman of 80 years or more with acute or convalescent COVID-19. Each CDR3 is given with its conserved first and last residue. The order of the fields is J gene, clone size, D gene, V gene, CDR3 protein, CDR3 DNA. The D gene is left open where the match is weak. For some rows the clone size is stated as once, few or many, or as a class when expanded; others skip it.

>TRBJ2-1|.|TRBD2|TRBV28
CASRPLAGTYNEQFF
TGTGCCAGCAGGCCACTAGCGGGAACCTACAATGAGCAGTTCTTC
>TRBJ2-1|.|TRBD2|TRBV25-1
CASSDRGGRSRNEQFF
TGTGCCAGCAGTGACCGGGGGGGCAGGTCCCGCAATGAGCAGTTCTTC
>TRBJ1-6|.|.|TRBV3-1/TRBV3-2
CASSQDHGRTNYNSPLHF
TGTGCCAGCAGCCAAGATCACGGGCGGACAAACTATAATTCACCCCTCCACTTT
>TRBJ2-5|.|TRBD1|TRBV6-2/TRBV6-3
CASSYAYRDSKETQYF
TGTGCCAGCAGTTACGCGTACCGGGACAGTAAAGAGACCCAGTACTTC
>TRBJ1-4|few|TRBD1|TRBV18
CASSLGQAAAKLFF
TGTGCCAGCTCACTCGGACAGGCGGCGGCAAAACTGTTTTTT
>TRBJ2-3|.|TRBD1|TRBV9
CASSKLTGGVTDTQYF
TGTGCCAGCAGCAAACTTACAGGGGGCGTAACAGATACGCAGTATTTT
>TRBJ1-2|.|.|TRBV12-3/TRBV12-4
CASSSTGSRGYTF
TGTGCCAGCAGTTCGACAGGATCCCGTGGCTACACCTTC
>TRBJ2-3|.|TRBD1|TRBV30
CAWDRANTDTQYF
TGTGCCTGGGACAGGGCGAACACAGATACGCAGTATTTT
>TRBJ2-3|few|.|TRBV7-2
CASSPYTDTQYF
TGTGCCAGCAGCCCCTACACAGATACGCAGTATTTT
>TRBJ1-4|.|TRBD1|TRBV28
CASSLGQPNEKLFF
TGTGCCAGCAGTTTGGGACAGCCTAATGAAAAACTGTTTTTT
>TRBJ1-1|few|TRBD1|TRBV10-1
CASSLTRGENTEAFF
TGCGCCAGCAGTCTTACCAGGGGGGAAAACACTGAAGCTTTCTTT
>TRBJ1-4|.|.|TRBV5-1
CASRPGKGTVPEKLFF
TGCGCCAGCAGGCCAGGGAAGGGGACTGTACCTGAAAAACTGTTTTTT
>TRBJ1-5|.|.|TRBV19
CASTPYSRGAGGNQPQHF
TGTGCCAGTACCCCCTACTCCCGGGGGGCCGGGGGCAATCAGCCCCAGCATTTT
>TRBJ1-3|.|.|TRBV6-5
CASSYRGIGVGNTIYF
TGTGCCAGCAGTTACCGCGGTATAGGGGTTGGAAACACCATATATTTT
>TRBJ2-5|.|.|TRBV7-2
CASSLQSRLQETQYF
TGTGCCAGCAGCTTACAAAGCCGCCTACAAGAGACCCAGTACTTC
>TRBJ1-5|.|TRBD1|TRBV28
CASSRPRGKYSNQPQHF
TGTGCCAGCAGTCGTCCCAGGGGGAAATATAGCAATCAGCCCCAGCATTTT
>TRBJ2-2|.|.|TRBV4-2
CASSQVYGTGELFF
TGTGCCAGCAGCCAAGTCTACGGGACCGGGGAGCTGTTTTTT
>TRBJ2-5|.|.|TRBV27
CASSFSLQETQYF
TGTGCCAGCAGTTTTAGTCTACAAGAGACCCAGTACTTC
>TRBJ2-2|.|TRBD1|TRBV4-3
CASSQRQGDTGELFF
TGCGCCAGCAGCCAACGACAGGGGGACACCGGGGAGCTGTTTTTT
>TRBJ1-1|.|TRBD1|TRBV7-9
CASSTGTGITEAFF
TGTGCCAGCAGCACCGGGACAGGGATCACTGAAGCTTTCTTT
>TRBJ1-5|.|.|TRBV23-1
CASSQSGRWYQPQHF
TGCGCCAGCAGTCAATCTGGCAGGTGGTATCAGCCCCAGCATTTT
>TRBJ2-3|.|TRBD2|TRBV11-3
CASSLGGTSGTTDTQYF
TGTGCCAGCAGCTTAGGAGGGACTAGCGGAACCACAGATACGCAGTATTTT
>TRBJ1-4|.|.|TRBV18
CASSPPGQSGEKLFF
TGTGCCAGCTCACCACCCGGACAGTCTGGTGAAAAACTGTTTTTT
>TRBJ1-5|.|.|TRBV9
CASSVGPGQGGPQHF
TGTGCCAGCAGCGTAGGGCCAGGGCAAGGTGGGCCCCAGCATTTT
>TRBJ2-1|.|TRBD2|TRBV7-2
CASSLGSGRDSYNEQFF
TGTGCCAGCAGCTTAGGTAGCGGGAGGGACTCCTACAATGAGCAGTTCTTC
>TRBJ2-7|.|.|TRBV6-1
CASSEGRVYEQYF
TGTGCCAGCAGTGAAGGGCGGGTCTACGAGCAGTACTTC
>TRBJ1-1|.|TRBD1|TRBV28
CASSRLTGQLNTEAFF
TGTGCCAGCAGCCGACTGACAGGGCAGTTGAACACTGAAGCTTTCTTT
>TRBJ2-2|.|TRBD1|TRBV9
CASSAGQVNTGELFF
TGTGCCAGCAGCGCGGGACAGGTAAACACCGGGGAGCTGTTTTTT
>TRBJ1-5|.|.|TRBV7-8
CASSLGTDQPQHF
TGTGCCAGCAGCTTGGGCACCGATCAGCCCCAGCATTTT
>TRBJ2-3|.|.|TRBV7-2
CASSLVVGSTDTQYF
TGTGCCAGCAGCTTAGTTGTTGGCAGCACAGATACGCAGTATTTT
>TRBJ2-2|.|TRBD1|TRBV10-1
CASRPGTAGELFF
TGCGCCAGCAGACCAGGGACAGCGGGGGAGCTGTTTTTT
>TRBJ2-7|.|.|TRBV6-6
CASSYSGAGSLEQYF
TGTGCCAGCAGTTACTCAGGGGCTGGGTCCCTCGAGCAGTACTTC
>TRBJ1-1|.|TRBD1|TRBV7-9
CASSLVPDRGKMNTEAFF
TGTGCCAGCAGCTTAGTCCCGGACAGGGGCAAAATGAACACTGAAGCTTTCTTT
>TRBJ1-1|.|.|TRBV5-4
CASSLAGMNTEAFF
TGTGCCAGCAGCTTGGCAGGGATGAACACTGAAGCTTTCTTT
>TRBJ2-2|.|.|TRBV27
CASSLRQGNGELFF
TGTGCCAGCAGTTTAAGGCAGGGGAACGGGGAGCTGTTTTTT
>TRBJ1-1|.|.|TRBV28
CASSLSQRSTEAFF
TGTGCCAGCAGTTTATCCCAGAGGAGCACTGAAGCTTTCTTT
>TRBJ1-1|.|.|TRBV27
CASSPSGTPNTEAFF
TGTGCCAGCAGTCCCTCCGGGACTCCGAACACTGAAGCTTTCTTT
>TRBJ2-1|once|.|TRBV3-1/TRBV3-2
CASSQALGKVVVGSYNEQFF
TGTGCCAGCAGCCAAGCTCTCGGGAAGGTAGTCGTGGGCTCCTACAATGAGCAGTTCTTC
>TRBJ1-2|few|.|TRBV28
CASSLLGVQDLYGYTF
TGTGCCAGCAGCCTCCTCGGGGTTCAGGATTTGTATGGCTACACCTTC
>TRBJ2-5|.|TRBD1|TRBV5-1
CASSFGTEETQYF
TGCGCCAGCAGCTTCGGGACAGAAGAGACCCAGTACTTC
>TRBJ2-1|.|TRBD2|TRBV9
CASSVGGRVYNEQFF
TGTGCCAGCAGCGTAGGCGGGAGAGTCTACAATGAGCAGTTCTTC
>TRBJ1-5|.|.|TRBV6-5
CASSYDGNQPQHF
TGTGCCAGCAGTTACGACGGGAATCAGCCCCAGCATTTT
>TRBJ1-4|few|TRBD1|TRBV28
CASSFAGGRGEKLFF
TGTGCCAGCAGTTTTGCAGGGGGACGCGGTGAAAAACTGTTTTTT
>TRBJ1-1|.|.|TRBV12-5
CASGLRTGGTEAFF
TGTGCTAGTGGTCTTAGGACCGGAGGGACTGAAGCTTTCTTT
>TRBJ2-1|few|.|TRBV15
CATSIGWGDNEQFF
TGTGCCACCAGCATAGGATGGGGGGACAATGAGCAGTTCTTC
>TRBJ2-2|.|TRBD1|TRBV19
CASSIGTGVMGTGELFF
TGTGCCAGTAGTATAGGCACAGGGGTTATGGGCACCGGGGAGCTGTTTTTT
>TRBJ2-1|.|TRBD2|TRBV7-3
CASSRTSGEYNEQFF
TGTGCCAGCAGCCGAACTAGCGGAGAGTACAATGAGCAGTTCTTC
>TRBJ2-7|.|TRBD2|TRBV27
CASRPSGWYEQYF
TGTGCCAGCAGGCCTAGCGGGTGGTACGAGCAGTACTTC
>TRBJ1-1|.|.|TRBV6-5
CASSYSGHLNTEAFF
TGTGCCAGCAGTTACTCCGGACACCTGAACACTGAAGCTTTCTTT
>TRBJ2-1|.|.|TRBV4-3
CASSQDSQGGSYNEQFF
TGCGCCAGCAGCCAAGATTCCCAGGGGGGCTCCTACAATGAGCAGTTCTTC
>TRBJ1-2|.|.|TRBV29-1
CSATWDTATF
TGCAGCGCAACCTGGGACACCGCCACCTTC
>TRBJ1-5|.|.|TRBV28
CASSTDTGTSQHF
TGTGCCAGCAGTACAGACACCGGGACAAGCCAGCATTTT